This T cell receptor (beta chain) emerged from a study of blood T cell repertoires in COVID-19. With 5 bases removed from V and 1 base from J, the gap between germline ends came to 12 bases. CDR3 length: 15 amino acids. Looked up from germline, CDR1 is MDHEN and CDR2 is SYDVKM. Clones were sequenced by immunoSEQ multiplex PCR, and TCRdb holds only the in-frame ones, with some missing. Of around 180,000 clones listed, approximately 73% are singletons. The sequence was obtained from a woman in her forties or fifties with acute COVID-19. V gene TRBV28 combines with J gene TRBJ1-5; D is perhaps TRBD1 (5 bases). Sample: PBMCs or T cells enriched from blood (not recorded which). The CDR3 loop is CASSPGNLSNQPQHF. DNA for the CDR3: TGTGCCAGCAGTCCAGGGAATTTGAGCAATCAGCCCCAGCATTTT. The variable domain in full, with the rest retrieved from reference TRBV28 and TRBJ1-5, is DVKVTQSSRYLVKRTGEKVFLECVQDMDHENMFWYRQDPGLGLRLIYFSYDVKMKEKGDIPEGYSVSREKKERFSLILESASTNQTSMYLCASSPGNLSNQPQHFGDGTRLSIL.